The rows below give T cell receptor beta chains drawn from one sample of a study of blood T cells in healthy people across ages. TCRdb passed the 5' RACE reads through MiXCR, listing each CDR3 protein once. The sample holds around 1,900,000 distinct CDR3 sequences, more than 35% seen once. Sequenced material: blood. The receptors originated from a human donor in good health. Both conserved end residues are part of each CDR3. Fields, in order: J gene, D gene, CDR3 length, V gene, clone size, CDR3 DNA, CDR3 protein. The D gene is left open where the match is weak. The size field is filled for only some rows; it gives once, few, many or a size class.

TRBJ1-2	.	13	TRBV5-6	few	TGTGCCAGCAGCCGGGTATCGAAGGATGGCTACACCTTC	CASSRVSKDGYTF
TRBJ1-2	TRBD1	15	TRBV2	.	TGTGCCAGCAGCCTAACCGGGACAGGGAAGCATGGCTACACCTTC	CASSLTGTGKHGYTF
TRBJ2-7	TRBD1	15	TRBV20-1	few	TGCAGTGCTAGAGAGATTTGGACAGGATCCTACGAGCAGTACTTC	CSAREIWTGSYEQYF
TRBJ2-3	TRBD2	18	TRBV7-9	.	TGTGCCAGCAGCTCCGGACTAGCGGGGGGCCCGGTCACAGATACGCAGTATTTT	CASSSGLAGGPVTDTQYF
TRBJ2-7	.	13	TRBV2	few	TGTGCCAGCACCAGAAAGGGGTCACACGAGCAGTACTTC	CASTRKGSHEQYF
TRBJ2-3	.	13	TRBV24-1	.	TGTGCCACCAGTGATTTTTCTGGGACTGCTCTGTATTTT	CATSDFSGTALYF
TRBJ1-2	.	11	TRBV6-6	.	TGTGCCAGCCAAGACTCATATGGCTACACCTTC	CASQDSYGYTF
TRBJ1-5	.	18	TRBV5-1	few	TGCGCCAGCAGCTTGGACCCGGACGCTCCCCTAAGAGGTCAGCCCCAGCATTTT	CASSLDPDAPLRGQPQHF
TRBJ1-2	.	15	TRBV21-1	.	TGTGCCAGCAGCGGGCCTGTAGGCAGGGTTGCTGGCTACACCTTC	CASSGPVGRVAGYTF
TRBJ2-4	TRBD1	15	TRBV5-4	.	TGTGCCAGCAGCTCAACGACAGGGGACGTGAACATTCAGTACTTC	CASSSTTGDVNIQYF
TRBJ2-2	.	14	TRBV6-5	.	TGTGCCAGCAGTTACAACCCGGGTAACGGGGAGCTGTTTTTT	CASSYNPGNGELFF
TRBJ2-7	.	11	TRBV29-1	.	TGCAGCGTTTTTCAAGTCCACGTGCAGTACTTC	CSVFQVHVQYF
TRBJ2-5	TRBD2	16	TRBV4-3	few	TGCGCCAGCAGCCAAGAGAAGTGGGGGGGTCTAGAGACCCAGTACTTC	CASSQEKWGGLETQYF
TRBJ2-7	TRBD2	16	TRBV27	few	TGTGCCAGCAGTTTATTAGGCGGGGGGCCCTCCTACGAGCAGTACTTC	CASSLLGGGPSYEQYF
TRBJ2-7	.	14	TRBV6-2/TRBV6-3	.	TGTGCCAGCAGTCAAGACCCAAGGGGCTACGAGCAGTACTTC	CASSQDPRGYEQYF
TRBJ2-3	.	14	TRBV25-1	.	TGTGCCAGCAGTCGTAAGGGGTCCACAGATACGCAGTATTTT	CASSRKGSTDTQYF
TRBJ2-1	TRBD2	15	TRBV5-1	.	TGCGCCAGCAGTTTGACGTGGGGGGGTGAAGATGAGCAGTTCTTC	CASSLTWGGEDEQFF
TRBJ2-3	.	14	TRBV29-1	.	TGCAGCGTCCTCGGAGGAAAGGGCACAGATACGCAGTATTTT	CSVLGGKGTDTQYF